The next 8 T cell receptor beta chains were all read from a single sample in a study of molecular identifiers for immune sequencing clone quantification. TCRdb fed the PCR reads into MiXCR, producing one record per CDR3 protein. The data hold about half a million distinct CDR3 sequences, with about 26% observed a single time. Sample: naive CD8+ T cells from blood, with Jurkat cell RNA spiked in. As for subset: FACS-sorted CD8+CD4-CCR7+CD45RA+ naive T cells. The receptor source for this set is a human donor in good health. Some libraries in this study had Jurkat cell RNA spiked in.

There are a few counts of this clonotype. The chain uses TRBV4-1 and TRBJ1-1; no clear D gene. V lost 2 bases and J 5 bases, leaving 6 bases between the germline ends. Looked up from germline, CDR1 is MGHRA and CDR2 is YSYEKL. CDR3 length: 12 amino acids. CDR3 in amino acids: CASSQTGTEAFF. DNA for the CDR3: TGCGCCAGCAGCCAAACGGGAACTGAAGCTTTCTTT.

This clonotype was picked up many times. The V gene is TRBV7-9, the J gene TRBJ2-7; D unclear. This CDR3 is 14 amino acids long. The ends were cut back, 4 bases at V and 4 bases at J, with 14 bases in the middle. Germline V gene sequence: CDR1 SEHNR, CDR2 FQNEAQ (reference sequence). CDR3 sequence reads: CASSSDRDRYEQYF. Written as DNA, the CDR3 is TGTGCCAGCAGCTCGGACCGTGATAGGTACGAGCAGTACTTC.

The rearrangement uses TRBV2 and TRBJ1-2, with 9 nucleotides matching TRBD1. There are 14 residues in the CDR3. The junction had 4 bases not matched to a gene; V was cut back by 6 bases and J by 2 bases. CDR1 and CDR2 from the germline V gene are SNHLY and FYNNEI. This CDR3 is CASRAGQGNYGYTF. The DNA for the CDR3 is TGTGCCAGCAGAGCCGGACAGGGGAACTATGGCTACACCTTC.

This clonotype was seen a few times. The chain employs TRBV9 and TRBJ1-1; D is possibly TRBD1 (5 bases). The CDR3 covers 13 residues. The V end was cut by 4 bases, the J end by 6 bases, with 13 bases between. CDR1 and CDR2 (germline): SGDLS, YYNGEE. The CDR3 DNA reads as TGTGCCAGCAGCAAAACAGGTGGGGCTGAAGCTTTCTTT. It translates to CASSKTGGAEAFF.

This clonotype was seen many times. This rearrangement joins TRBV7-6 to TRBJ2-1, with TRBD2 matching 13 bases. The CDR3 spans 15 residues. V gave up 6 bases and J gave up 9 bases; unmatched junction bases: 8. CDR1 is SGHVS, CDR2 FNYEAQ, per germline. CDR3 loop: CASRSLAGGEGEQFF. The CDR3 DNA reads as TGTGCCAGCAGATCACTAGCGGGGGGGGAAGGTGAGCAGTTCTTC.

The rearrangement joins TRBV7-2 to TRBJ2-1; perhaps D is TRBD1 or TRBD2 (5 bases each). Germline V gene data show CDR1 as SGHTA and CDR2 as FQGNSA. The CDR3 loop spans 17 amino acids. The V gene lost 5 bases and the J gene lost 1 base, with 18 bases spanning the gap. For the CDR3, the DNA is TGTGCCAGCAGCGTGGACACGGGGCATCGTTCCTACAATGAGCAGTTCTTC. Translated, it gives CASSVDTGHRSYNEQFF.

The chain employs TRBV4-3 and TRBJ2-1; 8 nucleotides line up with TRBD2. V shed 0 bases, J shed 9 bases, and the junction held 13 bases outside the gene matches. CDR3 length: 17 residues. Germline CDR1 is LGHNA and CDR2 is YSLEER. The CDR3 DNA reads as TGCGCCAGCAGCCAAGAGAGGGAGCGGGAGTCTAGGGCTGAGCAGTTCTTC. As protein: CASSQERERESRAEQFF.

CDR3 sequence: CAWHSGGSYNEQFF. The CDR3 coding sequence is TGTGCCTGGCACAGCGGGGGCTCCTACAATGAGCAGTTCTTC. The chain recombines TRBV30 with TRBJ2-1, with TRBD2 identical over 8 bases. The junction had 3 bases not matched to a gene; V was cut back by 5 bases and J by 0 bases. The CDR3 has 14 residues. The germline V gene encodes CDR1 GTSNPN and CDR2 SVGIG (reference sequence).